This entry features one T cell receptor (beta chain) sequence. The target antigen is unknown. Total RNA extraction produced at least 5.5 micrograms (per sample) for the study. This sample stems from a study of blood T cells in healthy people across ages. Regarding the study as a whole: With unsorted PBMCs, a conclusive comparison of naive versus antigen-experienced cells was not possible.

Then a second PCR, running about 6 to 12 cycles, was carried out with a sample-barcoded 5' primer and a J-beta primer mix. MiXCR, applied by TCRdb to the 5' RACE reads, yields one record per CDR3 protein. The profile shows 1.8 million or so distinct CDR3 sequences, roughly two fifths of them singletons. This CDR3 is 13 amino acids long. CDR1 SGHAT and CDR2 FQDESV come from the germline V gene (reference sequence). V lost 5 bases and J lost 7; bases outside the gene matches: 7. Sequencing used blood. This chain connects TRBV11-1 to TRBJ1-1, with TRBD1 matching over 7 bases. The sequence was obtained from a human donor in good health. CDR3 nucleotides: TGTGCCAGCAGCCCCTGGACAGGTGTTGAAGCTTTCTTT. Translated, it gives CASSPWTGVEAFF.